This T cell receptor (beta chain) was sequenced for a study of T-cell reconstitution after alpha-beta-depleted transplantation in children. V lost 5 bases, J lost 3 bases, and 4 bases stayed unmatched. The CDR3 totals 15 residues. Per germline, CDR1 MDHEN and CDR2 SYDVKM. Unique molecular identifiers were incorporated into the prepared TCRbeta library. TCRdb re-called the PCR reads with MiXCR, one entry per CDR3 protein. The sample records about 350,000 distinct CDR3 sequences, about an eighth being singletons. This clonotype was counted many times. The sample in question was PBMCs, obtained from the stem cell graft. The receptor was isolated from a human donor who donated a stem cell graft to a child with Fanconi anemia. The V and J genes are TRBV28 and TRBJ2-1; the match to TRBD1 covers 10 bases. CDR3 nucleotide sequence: TGTGCCAGCAGTCTCGGGACAGGGGACTACAATGAGCAGTTCTTC. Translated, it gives CASSLGTGDYNEQFF.